These T cell receptor beta chains were read from a single sample in a study of T cell changes during pregnancy in multiple sclerosis. TCRdb keeps only in-frame clones here, not all; method: immunoSEQ multiplex PCR. The sample has about 41,000 clones; approximately 88% are singletons. This specimen was peripheral blood, taken in the first trimester of pregnancy. These receptors were obtained from a female donor in good health, enrolled as a control in a pregnancy study. Both conserved end residues are part of each CDR3.

J | V | CDR3
TRBJ1-1 | TRBV6-5 | CASSYPPRTGATEAFF
TRBJ2-7 | TRBV27 | CASSLGRSRPYEQYF
TRBJ2-7 | TRBV5-5 | CASSLAGLRDRSYEQYF
TRBJ1-6 | TRBV27 | CASTNVGRPLHF
TRBJ2-5 | TRBV18 | CASSPPSGWETQYF
TRBJ2-5 | TRBV11-2 | CASSPRPGQETQYF
TRBJ2-3 | TRBV4-2 | CASSQGGGRPGTSGSTDTQYF
TRBJ1-1 | TRBV5-4 | CASSPRDRETEAFF
TRBJ1-5 | TRBV9 | CASSVNGGSNQPQHF
TRBJ1-2 | TRBV5-6 | CASSSAGQNYGYTF
TRBJ2-1 | TRBV30 | CAWNVAASYNEQFF
TRBJ2-5 | TRBV5-6 | CASSTNRQSQETQYF
TRBJ1-6 | TRBV28 | CASSGTDRAYNSPLHF
TRBJ2-7 | TRBV27 | CASSLGREYEQYF
TRBJ2-1 | TRBV9 | CASSTGLASEQFF
TRBJ1-2 | TRBV10-3 | CAISESNTGTGNYGYTF
TRBJ2-1 | TRBV18 | CASSPQGLAGEYEQFF
TRBJ2-7 | TRBV2 | CASSPRIPNEQYF
TRBJ2-1 | TRBV9 | CASSVGTSGEHNEQFF
TRBJ2-7 | TRBV28 | CASGAQVYGEQYF
TRBJ2-3 | TRBV7-2 | CASMISGGGGTDTQYF
TRBJ1-2 | TRBV28 | CASSFKRSSYGYTF
TRBJ2-2 | TRBV2 | CASRPRGGTGELFF
TRBJ2-7 | TRBV7-2 | CASSPQLAGGGEQYF
TRBJ1-1 | TRBV29-1 | CSVGAGTVNTEAFF
TRBJ2-5 | TRBV7-9 | CASSLVANQETQYF
TRBJ1-1 | TRBV2 | CASRVDRGLRNTEAFF
TRBJ1-1 | TRBV4-1 | CASSHPTLGGVGTEAFF
TRBJ2-2 | TRBV9 | CASSVVVGRPTDTGELFF
TRBJ2-7 | TRBV19 | CASSIIAGDNYEQYF
TRBJ2-7 | TRBV5-1 | CASSLRQQGNYEQYF
TRBJ2-3 | TRBV4-1 | CASSQLAGVADTQYF
TRBJ1-5 | TRBV5-8 | CASSPGPGPQHF
TRBJ1-6 | TRBV19 | CASSFGQARSYNSPLHF
TRBJ2-1 | TRBV5-1 | CASSLLGAGGINEQFF
TRBJ2-1 | TRBV5-5 | CASSSPGTGGPGGFF
TRBJ1-4 | TRBV5-6 | CASSLALQGGGEKLFF
TRBJ1-1 | TRBV5-4 | CASSPTSGPEAFF
TRBJ2-3 | TRBV5-1 | CASSPRQGRTDTQYF
TRBJ2-1 | TRBV10-3 | CAISGRSGLRSSYNEQFF
TRBJ1-2 | TRBV19 | CASSTGSSGYTF
TRBJ2-7 | TRBV10-3 | CAISEIGGQGYEQYF
TRBJ1-1 | TRBV15 | CATSRKTGDQEAFF
TRBJ2-1 | TRBV5-8 | CASSLATAGGINEQFF
TRBJ2-3 | TRBV4-2 | CASSQDAGQPDTQYF
TRBJ2-7 | TRBV9 | CASSVGLLGYEQYF
TRBJ2-1 | TRBV7-2 | CASIVAGGRDNEQFF
TRBJ2-2 | TRBV21-1 | CASSNRQVELSGELFF
TRBJ2-7 | TRBV27 | CASSLTGQGPRLGEQYF
TRBJ2-5 | TRBV7-7 | CASSLAGLWETQYF
TRBJ2-7 | TRBV19 | CASSMKVAGSYEQYF
TRBJ2-7 | TRBV11-2 | CASSAEPGQAYEQYF
TRBJ2-3 | TRBV5-1 | CASSGVGTRTDTQYF
TRBJ1-1 | TRBV5-6 | CASSWGGGAGSAEAFF
TRBJ2-5 | TRBV7-3 | CASSSSPVPGETQYF